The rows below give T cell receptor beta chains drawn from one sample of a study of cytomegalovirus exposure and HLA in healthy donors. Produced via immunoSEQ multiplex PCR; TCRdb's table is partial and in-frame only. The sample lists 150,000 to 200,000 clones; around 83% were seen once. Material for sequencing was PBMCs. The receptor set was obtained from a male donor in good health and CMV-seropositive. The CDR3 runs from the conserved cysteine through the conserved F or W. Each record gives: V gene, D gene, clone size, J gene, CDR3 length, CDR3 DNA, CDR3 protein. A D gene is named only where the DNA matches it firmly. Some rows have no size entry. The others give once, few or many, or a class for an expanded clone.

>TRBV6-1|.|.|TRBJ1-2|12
TGTGCCAGCAGCCTCCAAATGCGAGGCTACACCTTC
CASSLQMRGYTF
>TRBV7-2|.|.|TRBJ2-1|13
TGTGCCAGCAGCTTAAATAGGGGCGGTGAGCAGTTCTTC
CASSLNRGGEQFF
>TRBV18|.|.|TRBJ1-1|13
TGTGCCAGCTCACTGCGACGGGACACTGAAGCTTTCTTT
CASSLRRDTEAFF
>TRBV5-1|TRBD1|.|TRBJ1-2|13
TGCGCCAGCACCCAGGGGGACAGGCATGGCTACACCTTC
CASTQGDRHGYTF
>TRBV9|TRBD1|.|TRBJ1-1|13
TGTGCCAGCAGCTCAGGGGGGAACACTGAAGCTTTCTTT
CASSSGGNTEAFF
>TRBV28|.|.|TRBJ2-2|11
TGTGCCAGCAGTTTCAACGGGGAGCTGTTTTTT
CASSFNGELFF
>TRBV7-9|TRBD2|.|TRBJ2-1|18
TGTGCCAGCAGCTTGGGACTAGCGGGGCCCCCTTCCTACAATGAGCAGTTCTTC
CASSLGLAGPPSYNEQFF
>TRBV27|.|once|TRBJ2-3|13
TGTGCCAGCAGTTCTATAGTAGCAGATACGCAGTATTTT
CASSSIVADTQYF
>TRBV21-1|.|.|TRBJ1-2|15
TGTGCCAGCAGCAAAGAAAGGGGTCCTAACTATGGCTACACCTTC
CASSKERGPNYGYTF
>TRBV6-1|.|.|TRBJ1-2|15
TGTGCCAGCAGTGAAGGGCCCCAGACAGCCTATGGCTACACCTTC
CASSEGPQTAYGYTF
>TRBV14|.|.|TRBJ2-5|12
TGTGCCAGCAGCCAAGCCTGGGGGGCCCAGTACTTC
CASSQAWGAQYF
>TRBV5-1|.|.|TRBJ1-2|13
TGCGCCAGCAGCTTGGAGGGGCTTGGTGGCTACACCTTC
CASSLEGLGGYTF
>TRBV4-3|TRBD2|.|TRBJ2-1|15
TGCGCCAGCAGCCAAGATTGGACTAGCGACAATGAGCAGTTCTTC
CASSQDWTSDNEQFF
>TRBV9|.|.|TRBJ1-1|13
TGTGCCAGCAGCGTTGGACAGACGACTGAAGCTTTCTTT
CASSVGQTTEAFF
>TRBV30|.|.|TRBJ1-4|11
TGCGCCTGGAGTGTAGGCGGAAAACTGTTTTTT
CAWSVGGKLFF
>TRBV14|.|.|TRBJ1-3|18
TGTGCCAGCAGCCAAGAAAGGGGAAAGGCCATCTCTGGAAACACCATATATTTT
CASSQERGKAISGNTIYF
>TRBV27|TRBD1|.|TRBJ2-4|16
TGTGCCAGCAGTCCAGGGACAGGGATAGCCAAAAACATTCAGTACTTC
CASSPGTGIAKNIQYF
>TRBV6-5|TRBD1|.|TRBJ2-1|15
TGTGCCAGCAGGAAACAGGGGAGCTCCTACAATGAGCAGTTCTTC
CASRKQGSSYNEQFF
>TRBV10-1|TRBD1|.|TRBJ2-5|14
TGCGCCAGCAGTGACGGGACAGGGCTAGAGACCCAGTACTTC
CASSDGTGLETQYF
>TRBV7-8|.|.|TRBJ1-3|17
TGTGCCAGCAGTTCAGTCGGGGCAGGGGCAGGAGGAAACACCATATATTTT
CASSSVGAGAGGNTIYF
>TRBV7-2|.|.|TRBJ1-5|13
TGTGCCAGCAGCTATGGGAGAAATCAGCCCCAGCATTTT
CASSYGRNQPQHF
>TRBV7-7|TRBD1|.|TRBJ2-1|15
TGTGCCAGCAGAAGGACAGGGGGCTCCTACAATGAGCAGTTCTTC
CASRRTGGSYNEQFF
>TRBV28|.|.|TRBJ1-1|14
TGTGCCAGCAGTTTCCCAACAGTTGACACTGGAGCTTTCTTT
CASSFPTVDTGAFF